A single sample is the source of the 13 T cell receptor beta chains below, sequenced in a study of blood T cell repertoires in COVID-19 (dated by TCRdb to about 2020). The library was prepared using the immunoSEQ multiplex PCR assay. As stored in TCRdb, this immuneACCESS dataset retains in-frame rearrangements with V and J assigned. A fraction of the clones does not appear; measured against another copy, unresolved V genes explain less than half of the discrepancy, and the remainder lacks a known reason. Recorded for this sample are approximately 210,000 clones; 70% to 85% of them occurred a single time. The leading ten clones occupy 3% to 4% of the sample. The sample was PBMCs or T cells enriched from blood (not recorded which). All receptors come from a woman aged 55-75 years who had recovered from COVID-19.

This clone was seen a few times. V and J are TRBV2 and TRBJ1-2; TRBD1 matches 7 bases. After removal of 6 bases from V and 4 bases from J, the junction contained 11 bases not matched to a gene. This CDR3 spans 15 amino acids. CDR1 and CDR2 from the germline V gene are SNHLY and FYNNEI. This CDR3 is CASSGSRGTPYGYTF. CDR3 coding DNA: TGTGCCAGCAGCGGAAGCAGGGGGACCCCCTATGGCTACACCTTC.

The chain recombines TRBV29-1 with TRBJ2-2; D is unclear. V dropped 3 bases and J dropped 0 bases, with 5 bases sitting between them. The CDR3 covers 13 residues. Germline V CDR1 and CDR2: SQVTM, ANQGSEA. CDR3 bases: TGCAGCGTTGATCGTGCGAACACCGGGGAGCTGTTTTTT. Its translation is CSVDRANTGELFF.

The chain combines TRBV7-9 with TRBJ1-2; a weak D match, TRBD1 (6 bases). The germline gives CDR1 SEHNR, CDR2 FQNEAQ (reference sequence). The ends were cut back, 5 bases at V and 3 bases at J, with 13 bases in the middle. The CDR3 consists of 14 residues. The CDR3 sequence is CASSRTADHYGYTF. Here the CDR3 DNA reads TGTGCCAGCAGCCGGACAGCCGACCACTATGGCTACACCTTC.

V is TRBV7-6 and J is TRBJ1-1, with TRBD1 matching 11 bases. This CDR3 spans 16 amino acids. V shed 5 bases and J 3 bases; nucleotides not matched to a gene: 8. Germline CDR1 is SGHVS and CDR2 is FNYEAQ. CDR3 in DNA: TGTGCCAGCAGCCCCGGGACAGGGGGAGGGTACACTGAAGCTTTCTTT. This translates into CASSPGTGGGYTEAFF.

The chain links TRBV18 to TRBJ1-5; 9 bases fit TRBD1. CDR1 is KGHSH, CDR2 LQKENI, per germline. V lost 2 bases to trimming and J lost 5 bases; unmatched junction nucleotides: 4. The CDR3 sequence is 15 residues long. CDR3 amino acids: CASSPTDRGYQPQHF. CDR3 in DNA: TGTGCCAGCTCACCAACGGACAGGGGTTATCAGCCCCAGCATTTT.

The chain has TRBV7-3 and TRBJ2-1, with 10 bases identical to TRBD2. The trim removed 5 bases at V and 7 bases at J, leaving 5 bases unmatched. CDR3 length equals 14 residues. CDR1 and CDR2 from the germline V gene are SGHTA and FQGTGA. The CDR3 spells CASSASGGGNEQFF. The CDR3 DNA reads as TGTGCCAGCAGCGCTAGCGGGGGTGGGAATGAGCAGTTCTTC.

The genes are TRBV10-3 and TRBJ2-5; D uncertain. CDR1 ENHRY and CDR2 SYGVKD come from the germline V gene. The CDR3 is 14 amino acids. The V end was cut by 10 bases, the J end by 3 bases, with 18 bases between. DNA of the CDR3: TGTGCCACTCAAACGTCGAGTACCAAAGAGACCCAGTACTTC. Its protein is CATQTSSTKETQYF.

This chain connects TRBV21-1 to TRBJ2-3; the D segment call TRBD2 is taken from the table without a DNA check. TRBV21-1 constitutes a pseudogene. CDR3 length: 18 amino acids. Here the CDR3 reads CASSKAKGGSRGTDTQYF. The CDR3 DNA is TGTGCCAGCAGCAAAGCTAAAGGCGGGAGCCGAGGCACAGATACGCAGTATTTT.

This chain connects TRBV7-2 to TRBJ2-3; 10 positions match TRBD2. With V trimmed by 1 base and J by 4 bases, 2 bases remained unmatched. Germline CDR1 SGHTA, CDR2 FQGNSA. The CDR3 totals 15 residues. The CDR3 spells CASSLGLAGADTQYF. CDR3 nucleotide sequence: TGTGCCAGCAGCTTAGGGCTAGCGGGAGCAGATACGCAGTATTTT. The variable domain in full, completed from reference TRBV7-2 and TRBJ2-3, reads GAGVSQSPSNKVTEKGKDVELRCDPISGHTALYWYRQSLGQGLEFLIYFQGNSAPDKSGLPSDRFSAERTGGSVSTLTIQRTQQEDSAVYLCASSLGLAGADTQYFGPGTRLTVL.

This clone appeared once. V and J are TRBV4-1 and TRBJ2-2, with 7 bases lining up with TRBD1. J lost 4 bases, V lost 4 bases, and 9 bases had no gene match. Germline V gene sequence: CDR1 MGHRA, CDR2 YSYEKL. This CDR3 spans 16 amino acids. The chain's CDR3 is CASSLHKQGITGELFF. The DNA of the CDR3 is TGCGCCAGCAGCCTCCATAAACAGGGGATCACCGGGGAGCTGTTTTTT.

V usage is TRBV2 and J usage is TRBJ1-3, with D unclear. With 4 bases removed from V and 4 bases from J, the gap between germline ends came to 5 bases. The CDR3 runs to 12 residues. Germline values: CDR1 SNHLY, CDR2 FYNNEI. The DNA for the CDR3 is TGTGCCAGCAGTGTGCAGGGAAACACCATATATTTT. Amino acids: CASSVQGNTIYF.

In this sample, this clone turned up once. This rearrangement joins TRBV2 to TRBJ1-5, with TRBD1 as a possible D gene (5 bases). Germline values: CDR1 SNHLY, CDR2 FYNNEI. V gave up 5 bases and J gave up 10 bases, with 21 bases separating them. This CDR3 has 15 residues. CDR3: CASSPQAGLPGPQHF. CDR3 bases: TGTGCCAGCAGTCCACAAGCGGGACTGCCGGGCCCCCAGCATTTT.

The J gene is TRBJ2-3, the V gene TRBV9; 10 bases line up with TRBD2. This CDR3 is 16 amino acids long. The germline CDR1 and CDR2 sequences are SGDLS and YYNGEE. J was trimmed by 1 base and V by 0 bases; bases with no gene match: 2. The CDR3: CASSVGLAGGTDTQYF. Here the CDR3 DNA reads TGTGCCAGCAGCGTAGGGCTAGCGGGAGGCACAGATACGCAGTATTTT.